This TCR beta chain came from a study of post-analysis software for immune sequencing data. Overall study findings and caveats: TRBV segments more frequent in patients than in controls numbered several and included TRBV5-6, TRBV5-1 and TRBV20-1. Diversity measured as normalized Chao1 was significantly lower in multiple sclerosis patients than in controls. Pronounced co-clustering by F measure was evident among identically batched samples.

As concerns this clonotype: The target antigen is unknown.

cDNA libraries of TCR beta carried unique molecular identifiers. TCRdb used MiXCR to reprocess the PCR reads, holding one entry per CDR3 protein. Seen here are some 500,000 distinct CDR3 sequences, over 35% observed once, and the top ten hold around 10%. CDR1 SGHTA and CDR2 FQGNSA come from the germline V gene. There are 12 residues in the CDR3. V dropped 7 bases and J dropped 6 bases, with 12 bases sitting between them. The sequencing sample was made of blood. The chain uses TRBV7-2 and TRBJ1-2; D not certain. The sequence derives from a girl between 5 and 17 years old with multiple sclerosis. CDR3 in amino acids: CASMRDCNGYTF. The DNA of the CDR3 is TGTGCCAGCATGAGGGATTGCAATGGCTACACCTTC.